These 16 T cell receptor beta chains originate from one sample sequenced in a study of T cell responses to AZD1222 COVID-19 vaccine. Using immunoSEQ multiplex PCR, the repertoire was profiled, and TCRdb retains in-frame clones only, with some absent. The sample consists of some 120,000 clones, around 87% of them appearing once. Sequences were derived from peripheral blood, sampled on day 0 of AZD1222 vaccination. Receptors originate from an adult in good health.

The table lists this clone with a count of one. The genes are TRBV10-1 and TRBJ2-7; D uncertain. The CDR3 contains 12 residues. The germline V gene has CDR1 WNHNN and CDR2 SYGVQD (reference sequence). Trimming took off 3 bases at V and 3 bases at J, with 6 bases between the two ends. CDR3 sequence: CASSETVYEQYF. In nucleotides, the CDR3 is TGCGCCAGCAGTGAAACGGTCTACGAGCAGTACTTC.

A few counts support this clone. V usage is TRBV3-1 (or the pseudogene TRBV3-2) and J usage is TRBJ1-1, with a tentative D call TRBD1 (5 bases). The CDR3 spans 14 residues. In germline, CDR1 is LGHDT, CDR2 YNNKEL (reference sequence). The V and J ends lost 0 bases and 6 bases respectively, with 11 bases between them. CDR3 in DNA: TGTGCCAGCAGCCAAGATTTTTCGGGGGCTGAAGCTTTCTTT. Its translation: CASSQDFSGAEAFF.

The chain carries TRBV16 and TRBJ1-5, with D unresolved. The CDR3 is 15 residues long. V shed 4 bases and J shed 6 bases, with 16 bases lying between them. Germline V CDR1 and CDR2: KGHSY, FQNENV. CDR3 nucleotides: TGTGCCAGCAGCCCCCAATGGGCAATCGGTCAGCCCCAGCATTTT. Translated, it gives CASSPQWAIGQPQHF.

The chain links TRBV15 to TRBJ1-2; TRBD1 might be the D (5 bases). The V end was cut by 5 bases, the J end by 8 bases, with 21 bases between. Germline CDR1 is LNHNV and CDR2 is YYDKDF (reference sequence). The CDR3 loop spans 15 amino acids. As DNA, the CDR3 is TGTGCCACCAGCCGAGCGGCGTACATTGGGGGAGGCTACACCTTC. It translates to CATSRAAYIGGGYTF.

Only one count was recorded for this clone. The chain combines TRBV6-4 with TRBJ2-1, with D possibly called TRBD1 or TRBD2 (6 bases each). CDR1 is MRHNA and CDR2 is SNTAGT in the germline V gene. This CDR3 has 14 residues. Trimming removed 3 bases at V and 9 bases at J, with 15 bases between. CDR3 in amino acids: CASSERGDGAEQFF. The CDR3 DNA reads TGTGCCAGCAGTGAAAGGGGGGACGGGGCTGAGCAGTTCTTC.

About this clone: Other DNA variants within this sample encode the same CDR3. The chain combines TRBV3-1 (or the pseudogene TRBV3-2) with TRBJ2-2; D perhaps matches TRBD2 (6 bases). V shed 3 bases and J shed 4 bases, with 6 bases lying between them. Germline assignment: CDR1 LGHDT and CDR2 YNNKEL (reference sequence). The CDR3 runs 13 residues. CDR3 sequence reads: CASSQRGTGELFF. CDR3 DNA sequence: TGTGCCAGCAGCCAGCGGGGCACCGGGGAGCTGTTTTTT.

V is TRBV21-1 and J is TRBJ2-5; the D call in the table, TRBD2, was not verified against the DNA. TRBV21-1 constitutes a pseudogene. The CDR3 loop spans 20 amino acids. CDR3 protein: CASSFLRQASGGSLEETQYF. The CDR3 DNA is TGTGCCAGCAGCTTCCTTAGGCAGGCTAGCGGGGGCTCCTTAGAAGAGACCCAGTACTTC.

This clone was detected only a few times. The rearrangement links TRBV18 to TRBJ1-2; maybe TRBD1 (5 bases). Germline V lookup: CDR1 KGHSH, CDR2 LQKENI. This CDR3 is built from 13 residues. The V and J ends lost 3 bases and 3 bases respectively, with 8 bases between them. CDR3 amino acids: CASSPVGDYGYTF. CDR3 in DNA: TGTGCCAGCTCACCGGTAGGGGACTATGGCTACACCTTC.

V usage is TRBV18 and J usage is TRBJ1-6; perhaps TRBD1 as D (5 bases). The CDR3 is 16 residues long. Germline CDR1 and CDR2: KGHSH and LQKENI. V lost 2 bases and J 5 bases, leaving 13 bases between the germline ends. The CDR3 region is CASSPTGTINNSPLHF. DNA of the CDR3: TGTGCCAGCTCACCAACCGGGACGATAAATAATTCACCCCTCCACTTT.

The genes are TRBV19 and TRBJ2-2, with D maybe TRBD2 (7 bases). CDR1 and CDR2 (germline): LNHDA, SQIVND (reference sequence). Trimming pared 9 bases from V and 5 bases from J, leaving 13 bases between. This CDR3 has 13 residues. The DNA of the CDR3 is TGTGCCAGCCGCAGGGGAGGGACCGGGGAGCTGTTTTTT. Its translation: CASRRGGTGELFF.

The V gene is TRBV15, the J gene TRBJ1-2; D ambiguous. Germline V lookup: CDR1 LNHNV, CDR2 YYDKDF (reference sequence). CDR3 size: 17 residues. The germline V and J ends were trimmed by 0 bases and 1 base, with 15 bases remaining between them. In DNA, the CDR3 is TGTGCCACCAGCAGAGATCTCCTTGAAGGGCTTAACTATGGCTACACCTTC. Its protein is CATSRDLLEGLNYGYTF.

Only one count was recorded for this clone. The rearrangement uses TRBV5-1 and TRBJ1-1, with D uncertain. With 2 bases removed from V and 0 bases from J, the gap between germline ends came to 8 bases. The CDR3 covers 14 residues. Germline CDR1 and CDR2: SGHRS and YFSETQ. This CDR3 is CASSLEGMNTEAFF. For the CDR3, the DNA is TGCGCCAGCAGCTTAGAGGGTATGAACACTGAAGCTTTCTTT.

CDR3 coding DNA: TGTGCCAGCAGTTACTCAGAGACCCAGTACTTC. This sequence encodes CASSYSETQYF. The rearrangement uses TRBV6-2 or TRBV6-3 and TRBJ2-5, with D unclear. V lost 0 bases and J 4 bases, leaving 0 bases between the germline ends. CDR1 is MNHEY and CDR2 is SVGEGT in the germline V gene. The CDR3 is 11 amino acids.

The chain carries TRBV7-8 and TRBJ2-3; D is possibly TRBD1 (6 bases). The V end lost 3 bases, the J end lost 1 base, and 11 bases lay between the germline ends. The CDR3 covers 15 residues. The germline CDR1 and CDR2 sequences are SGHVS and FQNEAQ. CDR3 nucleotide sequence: TGTGCCAGCAGCTTCGAGAAGGGGGGCACAGATACGCAGTATTTT. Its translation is CASSFEKGGTDTQYF.

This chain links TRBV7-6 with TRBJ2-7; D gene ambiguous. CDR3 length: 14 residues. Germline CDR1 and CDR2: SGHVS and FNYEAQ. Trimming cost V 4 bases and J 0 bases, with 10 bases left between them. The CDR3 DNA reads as TGTGCCAGCAGCTCCACAGCGTCCTCCTACGAGCAGTACTTC. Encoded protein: CASSSTASSYEQYF.

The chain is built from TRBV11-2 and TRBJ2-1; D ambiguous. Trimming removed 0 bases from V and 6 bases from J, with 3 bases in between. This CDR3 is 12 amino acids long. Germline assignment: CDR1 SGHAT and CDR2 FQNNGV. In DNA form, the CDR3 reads TGTGCCAGCAGCTTAGATTCCAATGAGCAGTTCTTC. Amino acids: CASSLDSNEQFF.